Each of the 15 T cell receptor beta chains below was sequenced from the same sample in a study of T cell responses to AZD1222 COVID-19 vaccine. TCRdb's copy holds only in-frame clones and misses some; the assay was immunoSEQ multiplex PCR. Of approximately 110,000 clones listed, roughly nine tenths are singletons. Material: peripheral blood, obtained on day 0 of AZD1222 vaccination. These receptors were taken from an adult in good health.

This clone was found many times. This chain links TRBV4-3 with TRBJ1-5; a possible D gene is TRBD1 (6 bases). Germline assignment: CDR1 LGHNA and CDR2 YSLEER. There are 14 residues in the CDR3. V was cut by 8 bases and J by 1 base, with 12 bases left in between. CDR3: CASPGAWSNQPQHF. The CDR3 nucleotides are TGCGCCAGCCCGGGGGCTTGGAGCAATCAGCCCCAGCATTTT.

The V and J genes are TRBV27 and TRBJ2-3, with 9 bases lining up with TRBD1. Per the germline V gene, CDR1 is MNHEY and CDR2 is SMNVEV (reference sequence). V lost 2 bases and J lost 6; bases outside the gene matches: 6. The CDR3 is 15 residues long. This chain's CDR3 is CASSLRDRGADTQYF. CDR3 DNA sequence: TGTGCCAGCAGTTTACGAGACAGGGGGGCGGATACGCAGTATTTT.

The rearrangement links TRBV7-9 to TRBJ1-5, with a possible D match to TRBD1 (5 bases). Germline loops: CDR1 SEHNR, CDR2 FQNEAQ (reference sequence). There are 14 residues in the CDR3. The germline V and J ends were trimmed by 3 bases and 1 base, with 7 bases remaining between them. The CDR3 spells CASSFQGSNQPQHF. The CDR3, as DNA: TGTGCCAGCAGCTTCCAGGGAAGCAATCAGCCCCAGCATTTT.

This clone was detected only a few times. The V call is TRBV27, the J call TRBJ2-5, with unresolved D. There are 17 residues in the CDR3. The ends were cut back, 1 base at V and 5 bases at J, with 20 bases in the middle. CDR1 is MNHEY and CDR2 is SMNVEV in the germline V gene (reference sequence). This chain's CDR3 is CASSLFPPWAAGETQYF. The DNA of the CDR3 is TGTGCCAGCAGTTTATTTCCCCCCTGGGCAGCCGGGGAGACCCAGTACTTC.

The chain has TRBV7-9 and TRBJ1-2; possibly TRBD1 for D (6 bases). The germline CDR1 and CDR2 sequences are SEHNR and FQNEAQ (reference sequence). This CDR3 has 15 amino acids. V was clipped by 6 bases and J by 3 bases, with 17 bases between them. The CDR3 DNA follows: TGTGCCAGCAGACCACCAGGGGTGATGGACTATGGCTACACCTTC. Translating it yields CASRPPGVMDYGYTF.

The gene calls are TRBV7-2 and TRBJ2-1, with 7 positions matching TRBD1. CDR1 is SGHTA, CDR2 FQGNSA, per germline. The CDR3 covers 16 residues. Unmatched junction bases numbered 3, after V lost 1 base and J lost 0 bases. CDR3 nucleotide sequence: TGTGCCAGCAGCTTAGACGGGACAGTCTCCTACAATGAGCAGTTCTTC. It yields the protein CASSLDGTVSYNEQFF.

The chain links TRBV10-3 to TRBJ2-1; 11 nucleotides match TRBD2. This CDR3 region has 15 residues. The J segment lost 10 bases and the V segment lost 4 bases, leaving 9 bases of the junction unmatched. From germline, CDR1 is ENHRY and CDR2 SYGVKD. CDR3 bases: TGTGCCATCAGTGTGGGGCTAGCGGGGGGCGACGAGCAGTTCTTC. Translated, it gives CAISVGLAGGDEQFF.

The rearrangement uses TRBV19 and TRBJ2-5; no clear D. V lost 2 bases to trimming and J lost 1 base, with 5 bases between them. Germline assignment: CDR1 LNHDA and CDR2 SQIVND (reference sequence). The CDR3 runs 13 residues. The CDR3 nucleotides are TGTGCCAGTAGTATATCCGGCCAAGAGACCCAGTACTTC. Its translation: CASSISGQETQYF.

The chain links TRBV6-1 to TRBJ2-2, with D unresolved. The CDR3 has 15 amino acids. Looked up from germline, CDR1 is MNHNS and CDR2 is SASEGT. V was trimmed by 2 bases and J by 4 bases, leaving 11 bases between them. The CDR3 spells CASSEFLESTGELFF. CDR3 DNA sequence: TGTGCCAGCAGTGAATTTTTGGAAAGCACCGGGGAGCTGTTTTTT.

The genes are TRBV3-1 (or the pseudogene TRBV3-2) and TRBJ2-7, with TRBD2 as a possible D gene (5 bases). CDR1 and CDR2 from the germline V gene are LGHDT and YNNKEL (reference sequence). The CDR3 loop spans 12 amino acids. V shed 6 bases and J shed 5 bases, with 11 bases lying between them. The CDR3 loop reads CASRGRTHEQYF. The CDR3, as DNA: TGTGCCAGCAGAGGGAGAACCCACGAGCAGTACTTC.

This chain uses TRBV5-4 with TRBJ1-2; weak D call: TRBD1 (5 bases). CDR3 length: 13 residues. Germline V gives CDR1 SGHNT, CDR2 YYREEE (reference sequence). V lost 4 bases and J 7 bases, leaving 14 bases between the germline ends. CDR3 region: CASSRDGKFGYTF. The CDR3 nucleotides are TGTGCCAGCAGCCGGGACGGGAAGTTTGGCTACACCTTC.

CDR3 amino acids: CASSFLPKGSSYEQYF. The CDR3 coding sequence is TGTGCCAGCAGTTTCCTGCCAAAGGGCAGCTCCTACGAGCAGTACTTC. The V gene is TRBV28, the J gene TRBJ2-7; D remains ambiguous. V lost 3 bases and J 0 bases, leaving 15 bases between the germline ends. CDR3 size: 16 residues. CDR1 is MDHEN and CDR2 is SYDVKM in the germline V gene.

This clone showed up just once. The rearrangement joins TRBV13 to TRBJ1-6; 7 bases align to TRBD1. This CDR3 has 16 residues. Germline V CDR1 and CDR2: PRHDT, FYEKMQ (reference sequence). Trimming took 5 bases from V and 1 from J; bases not matched to a gene: 5. DNA for the CDR3: TGTGCCAGCAGCCCATTGGGACAGTCCTATAATTCACCCCTCCACTTT. It translates to CASSPLGQSYNSPLHF. The whole variable domain, remainder taken from reference TRBV13 and TRBJ1-6, is AAGVIQSPRHLIKEKRETATLKCYPIPRHDTVYWYQQGPGQDPQFLISFYEKMQSDKGSIPDRFSAQQFSDYHSELNMSSLELGDSALYFCASSPLGQSYNSPLHFGNGTRLTVT.

The chain is built from TRBV2 and TRBJ2-7, with 10 bases lining up with TRBD2. After removal of 8 bases from V and 4 bases from J, the junction contained 8 bases not matched to a gene. CDR3 size: 14 residues. Germline lookup yields CDR1 SNHLY and CDR2 FYNNEI. The CDR3 DNA sequence: TGTGCCAGCGGGGAGGGACTAGCGTTTTACGAGCAGTACTTC. This encodes CASGEGLAFYEQYF.

Of note for this clone: At one end, the junction sequence differs from germline, possibly due to a read error. The rearrangement joins TRBV7-7 to TRBJ2-7; tentatively, D is TRBD1 (5 bases). The CDR3 is made up of 13 amino acids. In germline, CDR1 is SSHAT, CDR2 FNYEAQ (reference sequence). CDR3 amino acids: CASSLDRAYEQYF. For the CDR3, the DNA is TGTGCTAGCAGCCTAGACAGAGCCTACGAGCAGTACTTC.